This T cell receptor beta chain stems from a study of graft-versus-host responses after intestinal transplantation. Trimming at V came to 1 base and at J to 2 bases, leaving 1 base not matched to a gene. From germline, CDR1 is SGHRS and CDR2 YFSETQ. The CDR3 is 16 amino acids. Study findings and constraints: The recipient marrow held GvH clones, and some of them showed up first in ileum or blood. Graft-donor T cell macrochimerism in patients accompanied high graft-versus-host to host-versus-graft clonal ratios in allografts.

For this clone: Antigen specificity is unknown.

The method was immunoSEQ multiplex PCR; TCRdb's version includes in-frame clones alone and lacks a portion of them. This sample carries roughly 99,000 clones, roughly 90% of them seen once, and the ten largest clones take 0.71%. V usage is TRBV5-1 and J usage is TRBJ2-2; TRBD2 matches 11 bases. This specimen consisted of unstimulated CD4+ T cells sorted from spleen or lymph node cells, obtained before transplant. The TCR was taken from a human donor who was the organ donor for an intestinal transplant. CDR3 loop: CASSLTSGSNTGELFF. CDR3 sequence (DNA): TGCGCCAGCAGCTTGACTAGCGGGAGTAACACCGGGGAGCTGTTTTTT.